This T cell receptor beta chain was recovered during a study of response to subunit inactivated influenza vaccine. This clonotype was picked up many times. Its antigen is as yet unknown. Study-level points and caveats: Few additional T cells are recruited per seasonal influenza vaccination, authors suggested.

One entry per CDR3 protein results from TCRdb running MiXCR on the RT-PCR reads. The table records some 480,000 distinct CDR3 sequences, roughly 9.7% of them present only once. The CDR3 extends over 14 amino acids. Germline CDR1 is DFQATT and CDR2 is SNEGSKA (reference sequence). Unmatched junction bases numbered 5, after V lost 2 bases and J lost 6 bases. This receptor was obtained from a man between 50 and 59 years old who received an inactivated influenza vaccine. The sample was PBMCs from blood, taken around seven weeks after vaccination. This chain uses TRBV20-1 with TRBJ1-5; the match to TRBD1 covers 9 bases. The CDR3 nucleotides are TGCAGTGCTAGAATCGGGACAGGGTTTCAGCCCCAGCATTTT. Translating it yields CSARIGTGFQPQHF.